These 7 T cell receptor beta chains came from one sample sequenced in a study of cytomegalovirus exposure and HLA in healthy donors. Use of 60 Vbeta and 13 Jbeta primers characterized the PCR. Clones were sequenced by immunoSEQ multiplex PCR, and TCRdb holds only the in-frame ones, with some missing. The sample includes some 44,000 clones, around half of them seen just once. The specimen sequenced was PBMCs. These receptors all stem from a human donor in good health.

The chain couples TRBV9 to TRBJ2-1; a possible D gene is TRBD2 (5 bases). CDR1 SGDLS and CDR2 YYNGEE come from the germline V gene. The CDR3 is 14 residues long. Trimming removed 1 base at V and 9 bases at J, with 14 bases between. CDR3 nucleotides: TGTGCCAGCAGCGTACCCCCCGGAGAGGGTGAGCAGTTCTTC. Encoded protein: CASSVPPGEGEQFF. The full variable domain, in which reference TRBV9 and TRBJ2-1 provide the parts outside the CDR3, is DSGVTQTPKHLITATGQRVTLRCSPRSGDLSVYWYQQSLDQGLQFLIQYYNGEERAKGNILERFSAQQFPDLHSELNLSSLELGDSALYFCASSVPPGEGEQFFGPGTRLTVL.

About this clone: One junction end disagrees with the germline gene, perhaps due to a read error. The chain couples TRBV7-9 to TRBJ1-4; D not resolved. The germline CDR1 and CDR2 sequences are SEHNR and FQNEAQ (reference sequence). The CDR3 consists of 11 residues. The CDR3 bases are TGTGCCAGCAGCTTAGGAGCTTTTTTTGATTTT. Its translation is CASSLGAFFDF.

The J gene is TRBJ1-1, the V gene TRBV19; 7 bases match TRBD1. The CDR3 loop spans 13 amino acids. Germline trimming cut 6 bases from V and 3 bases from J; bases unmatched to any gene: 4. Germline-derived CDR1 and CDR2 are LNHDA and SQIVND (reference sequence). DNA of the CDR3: TGTGCCAGTAGGGGACAGACCTACACTGAAGCTTTCTTT. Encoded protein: CASRGQTYTEAFF.

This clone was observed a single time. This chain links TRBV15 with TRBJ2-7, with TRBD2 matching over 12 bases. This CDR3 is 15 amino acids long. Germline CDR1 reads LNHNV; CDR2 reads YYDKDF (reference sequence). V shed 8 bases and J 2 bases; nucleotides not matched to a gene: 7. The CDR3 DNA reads TGTGCCACCGGCCGACTAGCGGGGGCCCCCTACGAGCAGTACTTC. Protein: CATGRLAGAPYEQYF.

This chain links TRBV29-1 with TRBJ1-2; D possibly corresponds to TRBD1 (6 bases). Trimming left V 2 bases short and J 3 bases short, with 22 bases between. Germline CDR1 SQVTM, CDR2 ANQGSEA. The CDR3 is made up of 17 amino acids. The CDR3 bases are TGCAGCGTTGAATCCAGGGGTGGCTCCTCGGCTCACTATGGCTACACCTTC. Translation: CSVESRGGSSAHYGYTF.

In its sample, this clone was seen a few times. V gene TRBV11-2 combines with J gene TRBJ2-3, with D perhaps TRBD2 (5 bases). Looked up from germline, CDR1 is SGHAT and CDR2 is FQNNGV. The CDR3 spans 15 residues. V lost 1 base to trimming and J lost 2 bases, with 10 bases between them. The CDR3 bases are TGTGCCAGCAGCTTAGTGATGGGAGCCACAGATACGCAGTATTTT. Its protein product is CASSLVMGATDTQYF.

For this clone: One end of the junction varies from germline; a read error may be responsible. Here the CDR3 DNA reads TGTGCCAGGAGTTCGGGACAGGTTAGCACAGATACGCAGTATTTT. Its protein is CARSSGQVSTDTQYF. The chain is built from TRBV6-6 and TRBJ2-3; 8 bases are a match to TRBD1. Germline assignment: CDR1 MNHNY and CDR2 SVGAGI (reference sequence). The CDR3 runs to 15 residues.